The 24 T cell receptor beta chains presented below share a single source sample, sequenced in a study of OX40 agonist ivuxolimab in advanced cancers. The table came from immunoSEQ multiplex PCR; TCRdb's copy has only in-frame clones and leaves some out. Of 50,000 or so clones in the sample, over 75% were seen once. The sequences come from CD4+ or CD8+ T cells sorted from blood, collected in a trial of the OX40 agonist ivuxolimab. The receptors originated from an adult with an advanced solid tumor such as melanoma, head and neck, liver or kidney cancer.

V and J are TRBV13 and TRBJ1-1; TRBD1 aligns across 8 bases. J lost 4 bases, V lost 1 base, and 5 bases had no gene match. The CDR3 extends over 15 amino acids. Per germline, CDR1 PRHDT and CDR2 FYEKMQ (reference sequence). CDR3 coding DNA: TGTGCCAGCAGCTTAGAGGACAGGGACCTCACTGAAGCTTTCTTT. Translation gives CASSLEDRDLTEAFF.

This clone showed up just a few times. CDR3: CASSRTTGTYEQYF. The DNA of the CDR3 is TGTGCCAGCAGCAGAACGACAGGGACCTACGAGCAGTACTTC. The chain couples TRBV7-8 to TRBJ2-7; TRBD1 agrees at 7 bases. The CDR3 loop spans 14 amino acids. J lost 2 bases, V lost 5 bases, and 6 bases had no gene match. Germline values: CDR1 SGHVS, CDR2 FQNEAQ.

V and J are TRBV7-8 and TRBJ1-1, with unresolved D. V lost 8 bases and J lost 2, with 9 bases in between. The CDR3 totals 12 residues. Germline CDR1 reads SGHVS; CDR2 reads FQNEAQ. Written as DNA, the CDR3 is TGTGCCAGCTCAGTTGACAACACTGAAGCTTTCTTT. Its translation is CASSVDNTEAFF. The entire variable domain, with the rest obtained from reference TRBV7-8 and TRBJ1-1, is as follows: GAGVSQSPRYKVAKRGQDVALRCDPISGHVSLFWYQQALGQGPEFLTYFQNEAQLDKSGLPSDRFFAERPEGSVSTLKIQRTQQEDSAVYLCASSVDNTEAFFGQGTRLTVV.

This clone was counted only a few times. This chain joins TRBV6-5 and TRBJ2-3; 10 positions agree with TRBD2. The CDR3 is made up of 15 amino acids. V shed 6 bases, J shed 3 bases, and the junction held 6 bases outside the gene matches. From germline, CDR1 is MNHEY and CDR2 SVGAGI. In DNA, the CDR3 is TGTGCCAGCAGAATTAGCGGGAGGACGACAGATACGCAGTATTTT. As protein: CASRISGRTTDTQYF.

This clone occurred once. The rearrangement links TRBV6-5 to TRBJ1-2, with 11 bases aligning to TRBD1. Germline V gene data show CDR1 as MNHEY and CDR2 as SVGAGI. This CDR3 has 14 residues. Germline trimming cut 6 bases from V and 4 bases from J; bases unmatched to any gene: 4. Here the CDR3 DNA reads TGTGCCAGCAGCGTGGACAGGGGGCCCTATGGCTACACCTTC. This sequence encodes CASSVDRGPYGYTF.

By sample share, this clone is medium-sized. Other DNA sequences from this sample encode an identical CDR3 as well. The chain couples TRBV28 to TRBJ1-5; D gene uncertain. Trimming shortened V by 6 bases and J by 8 bases, and 14 bases separated the two germline ends. Germline lookup yields CDR1 MDHEN and CDR2 SYDVKM. The CDR3 sequence is 13 residues long. The CDR3: CASSPGPWKPQHF. CDR3 DNA sequence: TGTGCCAGCAGCCCCGGGCCGTGGAAGCCCCAGCATTTT.

V and J are TRBV4-1 and TRBJ2-3; D is perhaps TRBD2 (5 bases). V was cut by 4 bases and J by 2 bases, with 19 bases left in between. This CDR3 is 17 amino acids long. CDR1 is MGHRA, CDR2 YSYEKL, per germline. CDR3 region: CASSPLGVFRDTDTQYF. In DNA form, the CDR3 reads TGCGCCAGCAGCCCTCTAGGAGTGTTTCGGGACACAGATACGCAGTATTTT.

The V and J genes are TRBV11-2 and TRBJ1-3; D is uncertain. Germline V lookup: CDR1 SGHAT, CDR2 FQNNGV. CDR3 length: 15 residues. V was trimmed by 3 bases and J by 7 bases, leaving 16 bases between them. The CDR3 nucleotides read TGTGCCAGCAGCTTCGCCGACATGGCAGGCAACACCATATATTTT. This gives the protein CASSFADMAGNTIYF.

The gene calls are TRBV2 and TRBJ2-3, with D perhaps matching TRBD2 (6 bases). The germline V gene has CDR1 SNHLY and CDR2 FYNNEI. V was trimmed by 4 bases and J by 4 bases, leaving 9 bases between them. This CDR3 has 13 residues. The CDR3 sequence is CASSVEGADTQYF. The CDR3 DNA follows: TGTGCCAGCAGTGTGGAGGGAGCAGATACGCAGTATTTT.

CDR3 sequence: CASSEDVSGRSFKTQYF. The CDR3 region has the DNA TGTGCCAGCAGTGAAGATGTTAGCGGGAGGTCTTTCAAGACCCAGTACTTC. V is TRBV6-1 and J is TRBJ2-5; 10 nucleotides agree with TRBD2. Looked up from germline, CDR1 is MNHNS and CDR2 is SASEGT. The CDR3 covers 17 residues. V lost 1 base to trimming and J lost 6 bases; unmatched junction nucleotides: 11.

This clone was detected only once. This rearrangement joins TRBV19 to TRBJ1-2, with TRBD1 as a possible D gene (5 bases). The V end lost 5 bases, the J end lost 3 bases, and 10 bases lay between the germline ends. This CDR3 has 13 amino acids. Germline V lookup: CDR1 LNHDA, CDR2 SQIVND (reference sequence). For the CDR3, the DNA is TGTGCCAGTAGTCCTGGGGCGTACTATGGCTACACCTTC. Protein product: CASSPGAYYGYTF.

The genes are TRBV5-1 and TRBJ2-1; D unclear. The CDR3 totals 14 residues. The germline CDR1 and CDR2 sequences are SGHRS and YFSETQ. The V end was cut by 0 bases, the J end by 2 bases, with 6 bases between. In nucleotides, the CDR3 is TGCGCCAGCAGCTTGGGAGGTCCCTACAATGAGCAGTTCTTC. This gives the protein CASSLGGPYNEQFF.

The chain recombines TRBV5-4 with TRBJ2-2; the D gene is possibly TRBD2 (5 bases). Trimming stripped 4 bases from V and 2 bases from J, with 9 bases between. The CDR3 covers 14 residues. Germline V gene data show CDR1 as SGHNT and CDR2 as YYREEE (reference sequence). The CDR3 is CASSLGRNTGELFF. The CDR3 bases are TGTGCCAGCAGCCTGGGGAGAAACACCGGGGAGCTGTTTTTT.

The chain combines TRBV2 with TRBJ2-7; 9 positions agree with TRBD1. Unmatched junction bases numbered 6, after V lost 8 bases and J lost 4 bases. The CDR3 consists of 13 residues. Germline lookup yields CDR1 SNHLY and CDR2 FYNNEI. The CDR3 sequence: CASVWDRAYEQYF. The CDR3 region has the DNA TGTGCCAGCGTTTGGGACAGGGCTTACGAGCAGTACTTC.

V gene TRBV28 combines with J gene TRBJ2-7, with 7 bases lining up with TRBD2. Unmatched junction bases numbered 13, after V lost 7 bases and J lost 4 bases. The germline V gene has CDR1 MDHEN and CDR2 SYDVKM. The CDR3 length is 15 residues. The CDR3 loop reads CASKIGGEGSYEQYF. In DNA, the CDR3 is TGTGCCAGCAAAATCGGAGGGGAGGGATCTTACGAGCAGTACTTC.

The J gene is TRBJ2-1, the V gene TRBV30, with D perhaps matching TRBD1 or TRBD2 (5 bases each). The CDR3 is 12 residues long. V was cut by 0 bases and J by 8 bases, with 8 bases left in between. From germline, CDR1 is GTSNPN and CDR2 SVGIG (reference sequence). The chain's CDR3 is CAWSVRGDEQFF. The CDR3 nucleotides are TGTGCCTGGAGTGTTAGAGGGGATGAGCAGTTCTTC. Full variable domain (remainder filled in from reference TRBV30 and TRBJ2-1): SQTIHQWPATLVQPVGSPLSLECTVEGTSNPNLYWYRQAAGRGLQLLFYSVGIGQISSEVPQNLSASRPQDRQFILSSKKLLLSDSGFYLCAWSVRGDEQFFGPGTRLTVL.

The rearrangement joins TRBV15 to TRBJ2-1; unclear D gene. The germline CDR1 and CDR2 sequences are LNHNV and YYDKDF (reference sequence). The length of the CDR3 is 12 residues. Trimming left V 0 bases short and J 7 bases short, with 4 bases between. The CDR3 coding sequence is TGTGCCACCAGCAGAGAGAAGAATGAGCAGTTCTTC. Encoded protein: CATSREKNEQFF.

The chain couples TRBV27 to TRBJ1-6; no firm D call. Germline assignment: CDR1 MNHEY and CDR2 SMNVEV (reference sequence). The V end was cut by 3 bases, the J end by 9 bases, with 6 bases between. CDR3 length equals 12 residues. Here the CDR3 reads CASSFFSSPLHF. The CDR3 DNA follows: TGTGCCAGCAGTTTTTTCAGTTCACCCCTCCACTTT.

CDR3: CASSQVGNTIYF. CDR3 in DNA: TGCGCCAGCAGCCAGGTTGGAAACACCATATATTTT. This chain joins TRBV4-1 and TRBJ1-3, with D unresolved. CDR1 and CDR2 (germline): MGHRA, YSYEKL. The CDR3 has 12 amino acids. Trimming cost V 3 bases and J 3 bases, with 3 bases left between them.

CDR3 sequence reads: CASSLSGDRGNQPQHF. The CDR3 DNA is TGTGCCAGCAGCCTGTCAGGGGACAGGGGGAATCAGCCCCAGCATTTT. The chain couples TRBV5-5 to TRBJ1-5, with TRBD1 matching over 11 bases. CDR1 is SGHKS and CDR2 is YYEKEE in the germline V gene (reference sequence). The CDR3 is 16 residues long. Unmatched junction bases numbered 7, after V lost 4 bases and J lost 4 bases.

This chain joins TRBV4-2 and TRBJ2-5; 9 bases map to TRBD2. The CDR3 consists of 17 residues. Per the germline V gene, CDR1 is LGHNA and CDR2 is YNFKEQ. V was pared by 0 bases and J by 1 base, with 6 bases of the junction left unmatched. CDR3 residues: CASSQDEGREGQETQYF. DNA for the CDR3: TGTGCCAGCAGCCAAGATGAAGGGCGGGAGGGCCAAGAGACCCAGTACTTC.

Relative to its sample, this clone is medium-sized. Here the CDR3 DNA reads TGTGCCAGCAGTGAAACTGGATATGGCTACACCTTC. This gives the protein CASSETGYGYTF. This chain connects TRBV2 to TRBJ1-2; the D is unclear. CDR1 and CDR2 from the germline V gene are SNHLY and FYNNEI. Trimming shortened V by 2 bases and J by 5 bases, and 6 bases separated the two germline ends. CDR3 size: 12 residues.

This clone was counted a few times. The chain joins TRBV19 to TRBJ1-2; D uncertain. The CDR3 spans 13 residues. V was pared by 5 bases and J by 3 bases, with 10 bases between. Germline CDR1 and CDR2: LNHDA and SQIVND (reference sequence). CDR3 amino acids: CASSLGLDYGYTF. CDR3 DNA sequence: TGTGCCAGTAGTCTCGGGCTTGACTATGGCTACACCTTC.

V gene TRBV6-6 combines with J gene TRBJ2-5, with TRBD2 matching 8 bases. This CDR3 has 14 amino acids. CDR1 and CDR2 (germline): MNHNY, SVGAGI (reference sequence). V trimming: 6 bases; J trimming: 1 base; junction bases outside the gene matches: 4. The CDR3 reads CASRASGPQETQYF. As DNA, the CDR3 is TGTGCCAGCAGAGCTAGCGGGCCCCAAGAGACCCAGTACTTC.